This T cell receptor beta chain was retrieved from a study of OX40 agonist ivuxolimab in advanced cancers. On the study more broadly: Mean age around 60 years, range about 23 to 80; around 80% male.

Data came from immunoSEQ multiplex PCR; TCRdb stores just in-frame clones and leaves some out. The sample carries tens of thousands of clones, around 84% recorded once. Per germline, CDR1 LNHDA and CDR2 SQIVND (reference sequence). Trimming took 7 bases from V and 8 from J, leaving 18 bases between them. The CDR3 is made up of 14 amino acids. Collection of blood occurred at baseline, at cycle 4 day 1, and at cycle 7 day 1. This rearrangement joins TRBV19 to TRBJ2-1; a possible D gene is TRBD2 (7 bases). The TCR originated in an adult with an advanced solid tumor such as melanoma, head and neck, liver or kidney cancer. The starting material was CD4+ or CD8+ T cells sorted from blood, obtained in a trial of the OX40 agonist ivuxolimab. Written as DNA, the CDR3 is TGTGCCAGTAATGAGGGGGGAGGGCCATATGAGCAGTTCTTC. This translates into CASNEGGGPYEQFF.